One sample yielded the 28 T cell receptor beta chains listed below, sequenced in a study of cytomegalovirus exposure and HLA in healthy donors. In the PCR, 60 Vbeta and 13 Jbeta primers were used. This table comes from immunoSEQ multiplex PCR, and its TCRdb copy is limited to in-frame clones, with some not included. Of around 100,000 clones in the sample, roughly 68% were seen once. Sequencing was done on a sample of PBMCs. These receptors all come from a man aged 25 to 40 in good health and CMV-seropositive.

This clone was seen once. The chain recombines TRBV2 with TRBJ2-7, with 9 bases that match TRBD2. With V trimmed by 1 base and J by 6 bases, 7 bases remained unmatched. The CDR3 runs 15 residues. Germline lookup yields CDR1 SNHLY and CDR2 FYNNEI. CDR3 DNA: TGTGCCAGCAGTGAAGGGGGCCTAGCGGGATCCGAGCAGTACGTC. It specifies CASSEGGLAGSEQYV.

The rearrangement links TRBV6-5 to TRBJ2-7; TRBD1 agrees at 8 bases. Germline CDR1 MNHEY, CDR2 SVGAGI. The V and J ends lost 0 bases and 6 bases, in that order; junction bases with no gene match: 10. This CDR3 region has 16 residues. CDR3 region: CASSYSQDRVTSEQYF. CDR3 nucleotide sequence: TGTGCCAGCAGTTACTCACAGGACAGGGTCACCAGCGAGCAGTACTTC.

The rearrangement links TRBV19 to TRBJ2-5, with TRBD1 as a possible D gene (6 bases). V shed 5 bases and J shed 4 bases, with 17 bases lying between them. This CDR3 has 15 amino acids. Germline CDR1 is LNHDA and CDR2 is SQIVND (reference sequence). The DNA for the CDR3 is TGTGCCAGTAGTCCAAATGGGGGCAGCGCAGAGACCCAGTACTTC. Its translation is CASSPNGGSAETQYF.

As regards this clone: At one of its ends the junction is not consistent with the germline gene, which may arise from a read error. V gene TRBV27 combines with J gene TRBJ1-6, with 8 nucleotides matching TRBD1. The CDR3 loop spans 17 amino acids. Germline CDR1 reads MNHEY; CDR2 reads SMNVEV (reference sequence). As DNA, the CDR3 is TGTGCCAGCAGTATATCGGTGGACAGGGACCTTTATTCACCCCTCCACTTT. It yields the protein CASSISVDRDLYSPLHF.

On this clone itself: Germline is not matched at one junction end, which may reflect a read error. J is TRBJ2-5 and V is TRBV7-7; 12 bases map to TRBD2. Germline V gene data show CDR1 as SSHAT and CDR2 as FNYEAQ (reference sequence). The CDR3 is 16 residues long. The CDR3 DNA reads TGTGCTAGCAGCTTAGGACTAGCGGGAAGAGGAGAGACCCAGTACTTC. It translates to CASSLGLAGRGETQYF.

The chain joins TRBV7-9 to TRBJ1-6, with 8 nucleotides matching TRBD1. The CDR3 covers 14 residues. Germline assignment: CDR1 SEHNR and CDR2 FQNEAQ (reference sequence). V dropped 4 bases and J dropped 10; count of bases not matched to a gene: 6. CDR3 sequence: CASSSGQGSSPLHF. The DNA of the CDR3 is TGTGCCAGCAGCTCCGGACAGGGCAGCTCACCCCTCCACTTT.

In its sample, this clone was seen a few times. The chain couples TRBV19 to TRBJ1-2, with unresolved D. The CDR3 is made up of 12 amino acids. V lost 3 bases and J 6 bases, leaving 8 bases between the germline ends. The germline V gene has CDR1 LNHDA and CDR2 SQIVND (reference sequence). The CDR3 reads CASSIGGNGYTF. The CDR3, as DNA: TGTGCCAGTAGTATCGGCGGTAATGGCTACACCTTC.

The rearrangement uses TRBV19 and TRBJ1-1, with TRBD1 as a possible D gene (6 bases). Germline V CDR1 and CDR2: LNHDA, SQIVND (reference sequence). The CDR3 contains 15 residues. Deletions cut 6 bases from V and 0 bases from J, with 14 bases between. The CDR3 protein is CASRQGVTVNTEAFF. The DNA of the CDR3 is TGTGCCAGTAGACAGGGTGTGACAGTGAACACTGAAGCTTTCTTT.

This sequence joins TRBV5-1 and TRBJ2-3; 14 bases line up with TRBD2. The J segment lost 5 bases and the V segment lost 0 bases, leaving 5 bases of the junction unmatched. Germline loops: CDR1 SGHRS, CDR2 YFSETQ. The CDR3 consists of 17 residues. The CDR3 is CASSLGLAGGPGDTQYF. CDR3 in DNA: TGCGCCAGCAGCTTGGGACTAGCGGGGGGGCCCGGAGATACGCAGTATTTT.

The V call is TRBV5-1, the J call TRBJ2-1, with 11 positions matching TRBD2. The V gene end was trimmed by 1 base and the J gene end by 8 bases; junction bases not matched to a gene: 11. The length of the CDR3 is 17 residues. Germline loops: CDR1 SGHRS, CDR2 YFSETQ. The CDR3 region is CASSLIVAGGRGDEQFF. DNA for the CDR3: TGCGCCAGCAGCTTGATCGTAGCGGGAGGGCGAGGGGATGAGCAGTTCTTC.

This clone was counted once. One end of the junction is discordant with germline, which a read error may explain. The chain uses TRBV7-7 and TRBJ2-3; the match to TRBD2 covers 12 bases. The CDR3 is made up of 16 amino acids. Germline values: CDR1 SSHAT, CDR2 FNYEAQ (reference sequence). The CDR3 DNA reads TGTGCTAGCAGCTTGCCGACTAGCGGGAGCGGAGATACGCAGTATTTT. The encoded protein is CASSLPTSGSGDTQYF.

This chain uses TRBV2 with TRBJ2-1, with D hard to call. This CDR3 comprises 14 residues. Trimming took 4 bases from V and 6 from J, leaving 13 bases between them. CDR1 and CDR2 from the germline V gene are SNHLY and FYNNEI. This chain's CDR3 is CASSGEVLTNEQFF. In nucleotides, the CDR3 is TGTGCCAGCAGTGGTGAGGTCCTTACCAATGAGCAGTTCTTC.

CDR3 region: CASGMGQGAYGYTF. The CDR3 nucleotides read TGTGCCAGCGGGATGGGACAGGGGGCCTATGGCTACACCTTC. This sequence joins TRBV2 and TRBJ1-2; 12 nucleotides match TRBD1. This CDR3 region has 14 residues. CDR1 SNHLY and CDR2 FYNNEI come from the germline V gene. J gave up 4 bases and V 8 bases, and 5 bases lay outside the gene matches.

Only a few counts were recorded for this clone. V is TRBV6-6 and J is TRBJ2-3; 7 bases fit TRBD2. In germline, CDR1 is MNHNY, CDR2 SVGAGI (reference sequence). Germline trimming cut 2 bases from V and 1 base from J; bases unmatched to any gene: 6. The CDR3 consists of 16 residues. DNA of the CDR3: TGTGCCAGCAGTTACGGCTTGGGGGGGGGCACAGATACGCAGTATTTT. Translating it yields CASSYGLGGGTDTQYF.

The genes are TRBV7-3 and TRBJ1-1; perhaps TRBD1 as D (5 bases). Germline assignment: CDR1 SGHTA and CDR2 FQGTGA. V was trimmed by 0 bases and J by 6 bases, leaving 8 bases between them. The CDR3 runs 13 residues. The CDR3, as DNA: TGTGCCAGCAGCTTAACCGGGGGGTCTGAAGCTTTCTTT. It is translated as CASSLTGGSEAFF. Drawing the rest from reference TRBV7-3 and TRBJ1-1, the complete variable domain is GAGVSQTPSNKVTEKGKYVELRCDPISGHTALYWYRQSLGQGPEFLIYFQGTGAADDSGLPNDRFFAVRPEGSVSTLKIQRTERGDSAVYLCASSLTGGSEAFFGQGTRLTVV.

CDR3 sequence (DNA): TGCAGCGTTGAAGATGGACAGGGGTTGGAGACCCAGTACTTC. Protein: CSVEDGQGLETQYF. The chain recombines TRBV29-1 with TRBJ2-5; 9 bases map to TRBD1. The V gene's germline CDR1 is SQVTM and CDR2 ANQGSEA. The CDR3 spans 14 residues. The junction had 4 bases not matched to a gene; V was cut back by 0 bases and J by 5 bases.

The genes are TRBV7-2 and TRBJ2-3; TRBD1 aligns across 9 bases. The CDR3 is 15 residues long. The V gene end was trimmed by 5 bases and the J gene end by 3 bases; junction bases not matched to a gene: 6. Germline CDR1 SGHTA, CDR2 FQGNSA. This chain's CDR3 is CASSLGGQGTDTQYF. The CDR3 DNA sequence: TGTGCCAGCAGCCTAGGGGGACAGGGAACAGATACGCAGTATTTT. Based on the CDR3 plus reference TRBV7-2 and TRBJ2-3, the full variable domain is GAGVSQSPSNKVTEKGKDVELRCDPISGHTALYWYRQSLGQGLEFLIYFQGNSAPDKSGLPSDRFSAERTGGSVSTLTIQRTQQEDSAVYLCASSLGGQGTDTQYFGPGTRLTVL.

For the CDR3, the DNA is TGTGCCAGCAGCCCACGGGACAGGGGCGGAACGGCTGAAGCTTTCTTT. It specifies CASSPRDRGGTAEAFF. The rearrangement joins TRBV9 to TRBJ1-1; 10 bases line up with TRBD1. Germline V lookup: CDR1 SGDLS, CDR2 YYNGEE. CDR3 length equals 16 residues. The V gene end was trimmed by 4 bases and the J gene end by 6 bases; junction bases not matched to a gene: 12.

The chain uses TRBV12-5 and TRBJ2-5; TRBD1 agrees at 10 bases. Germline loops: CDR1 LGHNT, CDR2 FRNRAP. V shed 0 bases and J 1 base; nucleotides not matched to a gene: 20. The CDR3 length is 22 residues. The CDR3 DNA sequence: TGTGCTAGTGGTTTGGTACGAGCCCCCCCCGGGACAGGGGCGCCCTTCCAAGAGACCCAGTACTTC. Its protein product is CASGLVRAPPGTGAPFQETQYF.

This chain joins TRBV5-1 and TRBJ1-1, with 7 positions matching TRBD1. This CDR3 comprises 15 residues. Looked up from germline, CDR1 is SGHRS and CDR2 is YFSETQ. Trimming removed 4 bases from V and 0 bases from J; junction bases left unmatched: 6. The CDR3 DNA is TGCGCCAGCAGCCGGACAGGTGGGGTGAACACTGAAGCTTTCTTT. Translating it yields CASSRTGGVNTEAFF.

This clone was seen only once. The CDR3 sequence is CASSTQTNTGELFF. CDR3 in DNA: TGTGCCAGCAGTACACAGACGAACACCGGGGAGCTGTTTTTT. This rearrangement joins TRBV28 to TRBJ2-2; D is unresolved. Per germline, CDR1 MDHEN and CDR2 SYDVKM. The CDR3 contains 14 residues. V was shortened by 5 bases and J by 0 bases, with 7 bases between the two germline ends. The whole variable domain, filled in from reference TRBV28 and TRBJ2-2, reads DVKVTQSSRYLVKRTGEKVFLECVQDMDHENMFWYRQDPGLGLRLIYFSYDVKMKEKGDIPEGYSVSREKKERFSLILESASTNQTSMYLCASSTQTNTGELFFGEGSRLTVL.

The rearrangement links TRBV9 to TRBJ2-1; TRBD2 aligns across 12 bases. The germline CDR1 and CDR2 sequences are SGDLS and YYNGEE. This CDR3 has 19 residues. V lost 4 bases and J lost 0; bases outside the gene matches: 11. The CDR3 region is CASSPRRTSGDFSYNEQFF. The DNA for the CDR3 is TGTGCCAGCAGCCCTCGGCGGACTAGCGGGGACTTCTCCTACAATGAGCAGTTCTTC.

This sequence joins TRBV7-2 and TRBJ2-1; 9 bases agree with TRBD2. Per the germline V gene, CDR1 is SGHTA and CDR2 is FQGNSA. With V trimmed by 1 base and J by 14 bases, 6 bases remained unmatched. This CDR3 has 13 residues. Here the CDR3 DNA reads TGTGCCAGCAGCTTAGTGGAGGCGGGAGGGGAGTTCTTC. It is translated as CASSLVEAGGEFF.

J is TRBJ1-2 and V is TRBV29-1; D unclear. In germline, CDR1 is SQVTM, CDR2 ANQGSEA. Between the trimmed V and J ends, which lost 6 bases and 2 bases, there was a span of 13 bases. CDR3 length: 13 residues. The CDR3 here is CSVPKGGNYGYTF. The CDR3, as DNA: TGCAGCGTCCCCAAGGGAGGGAACTATGGCTACACCTTC.

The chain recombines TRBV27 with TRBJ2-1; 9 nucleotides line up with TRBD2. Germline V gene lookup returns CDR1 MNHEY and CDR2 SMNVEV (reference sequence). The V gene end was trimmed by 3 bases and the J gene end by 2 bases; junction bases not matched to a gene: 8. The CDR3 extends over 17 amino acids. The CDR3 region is CASSFTPLAGAYNEQFF. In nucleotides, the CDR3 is TGTGCCAGCAGTTTTACCCCCTTAGCGGGGGCCTACAATGAGCAGTTCTTC.

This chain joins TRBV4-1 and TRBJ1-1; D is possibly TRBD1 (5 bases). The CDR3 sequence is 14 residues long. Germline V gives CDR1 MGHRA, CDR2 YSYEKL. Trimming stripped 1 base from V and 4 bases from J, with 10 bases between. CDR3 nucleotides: TGCGCCAGCAGCCAAGGGTCCAGGGTCACTGAAGCTTTCTTT. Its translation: CASSQGSRVTEAFF.

The CDR3 DNA follows: TGTGCCAGCAGTTTTTTACAGGGGGAAGCTTTCTTT. This codes for CASSFLQGEAFF. The V call is TRBV27, the J call TRBJ1-1, with TRBD1 matching over 7 bases. Germline V gene lookup returns CDR1 MNHEY and CDR2 SMNVEV (reference sequence). V dropped 3 bases and J dropped 8; count of bases not matched to a gene: 3. CDR3 length: 12 residues.

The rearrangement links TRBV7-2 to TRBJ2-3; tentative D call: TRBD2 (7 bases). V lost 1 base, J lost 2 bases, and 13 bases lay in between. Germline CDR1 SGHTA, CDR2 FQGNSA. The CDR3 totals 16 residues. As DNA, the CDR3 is TGTGCCAGCAGCTTAGTAGGGGGGGGGAACACAGATACGCAGTATTTT. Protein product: CASSLVGGGNTDTQYF. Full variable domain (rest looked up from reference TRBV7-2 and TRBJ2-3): GAGVSQSPSNKVTEKGKDVELRCDPISGHTALYWYRQSLGQGLEFLIYFQGNSAPDKSGLPSDRFSAERTGGSVSTLTIQRTQQEDSAVYLCASSLVGGGNTDTQYFGPGTRLTVL.